Each of the 20 T cell receptor beta chains below was sequenced from the same sample in a study of sequential checkpoint blockade in melanoma. Treatment: randomized to nivolumab then ipilimumab (arm A) or the reverse (arm B). Here immunoSEQ multiplex PCR was the method, and the copy in TCRdb shows in-frame clones only, minus some. The table includes about 7,000 clones, 20% to 25% detected once. The sequences come from tumor tissue (inferred from file names), collected from a patient given nivolumab and ipilimumab in sequence. The source is a human donor with melanoma.

Relative to its sample, this clone is large. CDR3 DNA sequence: TGTGCCAGCGGCGGGACAGGGCCCTACAATGAGCAGTTCTTC. Translation gives CASGGTGPYNEQFF. V is TRBV6-8 and J is TRBJ2-1, with TRBD1 matching 9 bases. The CDR3 runs 14 residues. Unmatched junction bases numbered 4, after V lost 8 bases and J lost 2 bases. Germline-derived CDR1 and CDR2 are MNHGY and SAAAGT.

This clone was seen a few times. The rearrangement uses TRBV6-8 and TRBJ1-1, with 7 bases fitting TRBD1. CDR1 and CDR2 from the germline V gene are MNHGY and SAAAGT. Trimming removed 6 bases from V and 9 bases from J; junction bases left unmatched: 13. The CDR3 has 14 residues. The chain's CDR3 is CASRETGTSVKAFF. The DNA of the CDR3 is TGTGCCAGCAGAGAGACAGGGACAAGCGTCAAAGCTTTCTTT.

The chain couples TRBV7-6 to TRBJ2-1; TRBD2 aligns across 14 bases. V lost 5 bases and J lost 10; bases outside the gene matches: 10. Germline values: CDR1 SGHVS, CDR2 FNYEAQ. CDR3 size: 16 residues. CDR3 residues: CASSGGLAGAFGEQFF. In nucleotides, the CDR3 is TGTGCCAGCAGCGGGGGACTAGCGGGGGCCTTCGGGGAGCAGTTCTTC.

This clone was picked up a small number of times. The rearrangement joins TRBV7-6 to TRBJ2-1; 8 nucleotides agree with TRBD1. Germline V gene sequence: CDR1 SGHVS, CDR2 FNYEAQ. Trimming at V came to 1 base and at J to 0 bases, leaving 11 bases not matched to a gene. The CDR3 sequence is 19 residues long. The CDR3 DNA reads TGTGCCAGCAGCTTAGGGGGATCAGGGGGCCCGAGCTCCTACAATGAGCAGTTCTTC. Its translation: CASSLGGSGGPSSYNEQFF.

This sequence joins TRBV7-4 and TRBJ1-2; D is unresolved. The V and J ends lost 1 base and 2 bases respectively, with 5 bases between them. Germline lookup yields CDR1 SGHVT and CDR2 SQSDAQ. The CDR3 is 13 amino acids. As DNA, the CDR3 is TGTGCCAGCAGCTTAGGACAAAACTATGGCTACACCTTC. Translated: CASSLGQNYGYTF.

V is TRBV6-8 and J is TRBJ2-3; 7 bases match TRBD1. Germline V gives CDR1 MNHGY, CDR2 SAAAGT. After removal of 2 bases from V and 5 bases from J, the junction contained 4 bases not matched to a gene. CDR3 size: 14 residues. This CDR3 reads CASSYLDRKDTQYF. The CDR3 nucleotides read TGTGCCAGCAGTTACCTGGACAGGAAAGATACGCAGTATTTT.

This clone was detected many times. V usage is TRBV4-1 and J usage is TRBJ1-1, with D maybe TRBD1 (5 bases). This CDR3 has 14 amino acids. Germline V gene data show CDR1 as MGHRA and CDR2 as YSYEKL. V lost 1 base and J 5 bases, leaving 11 bases between the germline ends. This chain's CDR3 is CASSQGRGLTEAFF. The CDR3 DNA is TGCGCCAGCAGCCAAGGGAGGGGATTGACTGAAGCTTTCTTT.

This clone was seen only a few times. The chain recombines TRBV6-8 with TRBJ1-1; TRBD1 might be the D (5 bases). Per germline, CDR1 MNHGY and CDR2 SAAAGT. V lost 7 bases and J 1 base, leaving 7 bases between the germline ends. The CDR3 is 12 residues long. In DNA form, the CDR3 reads TGTGCCAGCATGGGGGGGAACACTGAAGCTTTCTTT. Translating gives CASMGGNTEAFF.

The chain has TRBV30 and TRBJ1-4, with D hard to call. The CDR3 runs to 16 residues. V was clipped by 0 bases and J by 5 bases, with 16 bases between them. Germline CDR1 reads GTSNPN; CDR2 reads SVGIG (reference sequence). CDR3 DNA: TGTGCCTGGAGTGTTAGTCGGGTGCGAACAAATGAAAAACTGTTTTTT. It encodes CAWSVSRVRTNEKLFF. Together with reference TRBV30 and TRBJ1-4, the CDR3 gives the full variable domain: SQTIHQWPATLVQPVGSPLSLECTVEGTSNPNLYWYRQAAGRGLQLLFYSVGIGQISSEVPQNLSASRPQDRQFILSSKKLLLSDSGFYLCAWSVSRVRTNEKLFFGSGTQLSVL.

This chain connects TRBV18 to TRBJ2-7; D remains unclear. V lost 4 bases, J lost 4 bases, and 23 bases lay in between. Per the germline V gene, CDR1 is KGHSH and CDR2 is LQKENI. The CDR3 length is 17 residues. The CDR3 sequence is CASSLKLGPQDSYEQYF. In DNA form, the CDR3 reads TGTGCCAGCTCACTCAAATTAGGGCCCCAGGATTCTTACGAGCAGTACTTC. The whole variable domain, remainder taken from reference TRBV18 and TRBJ2-7, is NAGVMQNPRHLVRRRGQEARLRCSPMKGHSHVYWYRQLPEEGLKFMVYLQKENIIDESGMPKERFSAEFPKEGPSILRIQQVVRGDSAAYFCASSLKLGPQDSYEQYFGPGTRLTVT.

This clone was observed a handful of times. The J gene is TRBJ2-1, the V gene TRBV18; weak D call: TRBD1 (6 bases). Germline assignment: CDR1 KGHSH and CDR2 LQKENI. CDR3 size: 16 residues. V lost 5 bases, J lost 8 bases, and 22 bases lay in between. CDR3: CASSGIQGRAPDEQFF. The CDR3 nucleotides read TGTGCCAGCTCAGGGATACAGGGACGTGCCCCGGATGAGCAGTTCTTC.

The J gene is TRBJ2-7, the V gene TRBV28; TRBD2 matches at 7 bases. Germline loops: CDR1 MDHEN, CDR2 SYDVKM. Trimming removed 2 bases from V and 0 bases from J; junction bases left unmatched: 4. CDR3 length: 15 amino acids. The CDR3 is CASSLRWGGSYEQYF. Written as DNA, the CDR3 is TGTGCCAGCAGTTTAAGGTGGGGGGGCTCCTACGAGCAGTACTTC.

The chain is built from TRBV6-8 and TRBJ1-6; D uncertain. CDR1 is MNHGY and CDR2 is SAAAGT in the germline V gene. V was trimmed by 7 bases and J by 6 bases, leaving 13 bases between them. This CDR3 spans 14 amino acids. The CDR3 sequence is CASTLGVTNSPLHF. CDR3 DNA sequence: TGTGCCAGCACACTTGGGGTTACTAATTCACCCCTCCACTTT.

This clone came up a few times. The J gene is TRBJ2-7, the V gene TRBV18; 10 bases agree with TRBD2. J was trimmed by 4 bases and V by 3 bases; bases with no gene match: 9. Germline assignment: CDR1 KGHSH and CDR2 LQKENI. This CDR3 comprises 16 residues. CDR3 region: CASSPGPSGGTYEQYF. For the CDR3, the DNA is TGTGCCAGCTCACCGGGGCCTAGCGGGGGAACTTACGAGCAGTACTTC.

The chain has TRBV29-1 and TRBJ2-1, with 12 bases identical to TRBD2. The ends lost 4 bases at V and 9 bases at J; junction bases unmatched: 13. The CDR3 covers 16 residues. CDR1 and CDR2 from the germline V gene are SQVTM and ANQGSEA. In nucleotides, the CDR3 is TGCAGCGTTGGCCCTAGCGGGGGGGCCTTGGTAGCTGAGCAGTTCTTC. Translated, it gives CSVGPSGGALVAEQFF.

This clone came up a few times. This chain links TRBV6-8 with TRBJ1-3; D is possibly TRBD1 (5 bases). The ends were cut back, 0 bases at V and 1 base at J, with 7 bases in the middle. The germline V gene has CDR1 MNHGY and CDR2 SAAAGT. The CDR3 runs to 15 residues. CDR3 coding DNA: TGTGCCAGCAGTTACTCGGGGGGATCTGGAAACACCATATATTTT. Translation gives CASSYSGGSGNTIYF.

The gene calls are TRBV5-1 and TRBJ2-7; TRBD1 might be the D (6 bases). V gave up 0 bases and J gave up 2 bases, with 9 bases separating them. The germline V gene encodes CDR1 SGHRS and CDR2 YFSETQ. The CDR3 has 14 amino acids. CDR3 nucleotides: TGCGCCAGCAGCTTGGCAGGGGATACCTACGAGCAGTACTTC. Translating it yields CASSLAGDTYEQYF.

The V gene is TRBV19, the J gene TRBJ1-6, with TRBD1 as a possible D gene (5 bases). In germline, CDR1 is LNHDA, CDR2 SQIVND (reference sequence). Trimming pared 7 bases from V and 7 bases from J, leaving 20 bases between. The length of the CDR3 is 16 residues. CDR3 residues: CASNSEPGRTNSPLHF. The CDR3 coding sequence is TGTGCCAGTAATAGCGAACCGGGACGAACAAATTCACCCCTCCACTTT.

V usage is TRBV6-8 and J usage is TRBJ2-5; 12 bases match TRBD2. This CDR3 region has 19 residues. The J segment lost 0 bases and the V segment lost 0 bases, leaving 8 bases of the junction unmatched. Germline CDR1 and CDR2: MNHGY and SAAAGT. CDR3 coding DNA: TGTGCCAGCAGTTACTCGAAACTAGCGGGGGGTCAGTACCAAGAGACCCAGTACTTC. It yields the protein CASSYSKLAGGQYQETQYF.

This clone is termed medium-sized. The chain employs TRBV11-3 and TRBJ2-7; D gene unclear. The CDR3 is 14 amino acids. The V end lost 0 bases, the J end lost 1 base, and 7 bases lay between the germline ends. Germline V CDR1 and CDR2: SGHNT, YENEEA. Here the CDR3 DNA reads TGTGCCAGCAGCTTAGACCCGGTTTCCTACGAGCAGTACTTC. Translation: CASSLDPVSYEQYF. The full variable domain, its missing parts supplied by reference TRBV11-3 and TRBJ2-7, is EAGVVQSPRYKIIEKKQPVAFWCNPISGHNTLYWYLQNLGQGPELLIRYENEEAVDDSQLPKDRFSAERLKGVDSTLKIQPAELGDSAVYLCASSLDPVSYEQYFGPGTRLTVT.